Following are 32 T cell receptor beta chains from one sample sequenced in a study of T cell responses to AZD1222 COVID-19 vaccine. Measured with immunoSEQ multiplex PCR; TCRdb has only the in-frame clones, and not every one. Of about 140,000 clones in the sample, just under 95% are singletons; the top ten hold around 5.1%. Sequencing used peripheral blood, obtained on day 0 of AZD1222 vaccination. All receptors derive from an adult in good health.

The J gene is TRBJ1-1, the V gene TRBV5-1, with D uncertain. Trimming left V 2 bases short and J 0 bases short, with 8 bases between. The CDR3 consists of 14 residues. Germline V gene lookup returns CDR1 SGHRS and CDR2 YFSETQ. The CDR3 bases are TGCGCCAGCAGCTTAACTGGGTTGAACACTGAAGCTTTCTTT. It specifies CASSLTGLNTEAFF.

This clone was seen once. This sequence joins TRBV19 and TRBJ2-7, with 7 positions matching TRBD1. The CDR3 consists of 14 residues. Trimming removed 4 bases from V and 0 bases from J; junction bases left unmatched: 3. Looked up from germline, CDR1 is LNHDA and CDR2 is SQIVND (reference sequence). The CDR3 loop reads CASSTGTVSYEQYF. The CDR3 nucleotides read TGTGCCAGTAGTACTGGGACAGTCTCCTACGAGCAGTACTTC. Combining the CDR3 with reference TRBV19 and TRBJ2-7 gives the whole variable domain DGGITQSPKYLFRKEGQNVTLSCEQNLNHDAMYWYRQDPGQGLRLIYYSQIVNDFQKGDIAEGYSVSREKKESFPLTVTSAQKNPTAFYLCASSTGTVSYEQYFGPGTRLTVT.

The genes are TRBV28 and TRBJ1-6; a weak D match, TRBD1 (5 bases). Germline V CDR1 and CDR2: MDHEN, SYDVKM. Trimming removed 6 bases at V and 9 bases at J, with 18 bases between. The CDR3 consists of 15 residues. The CDR3 coding sequence is TGTGCCAGCAGGTCAAGGGGCCGGGGGATTTCACCCCTCCACTTT. This gives the protein CASRSRGRGISPLHF.

This chain connects TRBV7-9 to TRBJ1-1; tentatively, D is TRBD1 (6 bases). This CDR3 is 17 amino acids long. Germline V gives CDR1 SEHNR, CDR2 FQNEAQ (reference sequence). Trimming took off 4 bases at V and 0 bases at J, with 18 bases between the two ends. CDR3 in amino acids: CASSSHGGGFMNTEAFF. CDR3 bases: TGTGCCAGCAGCTCTCACGGGGGCGGGTTCATGAACACTGAAGCTTTCTTT.

This clone has more than one count but fewer than ten. The chain combines TRBV19 with TRBJ2-5; unclear D gene. CDR3 length: 13 amino acids. V dropped 5 bases and J dropped 2 bases, with 9 bases sitting between them. CDR1 is LNHDA, CDR2 SQIVND, per germline (reference sequence). The CDR3 sequence is CASSAAAQETQYF. The CDR3 nucleotides are TGTGCCAGTAGTGCGGCAGCACAAGAGACCCAGTACTTC. The variable domain in full, completed from reference TRBV19 and TRBJ2-5, reads DGGITQSPKYLFRKEGQNVTLSCEQNLNHDAMYWYRQDPGQGLRLIYYSQIVNDFQKGDIAEGYSVSREKKESFPLTVTSAQKNPTAFYLCASSAAAQETQYFGPGTRLLVL.

This clone was observed a few times. The chain combines TRBV24-1 with TRBJ2-7, with D maybe TRBD2 (5 bases). The V end lost 3 bases, the J end lost 7 bases, and 15 bases lay between the germline ends. The CDR3 extends over 14 amino acids. CDR1 and CDR2 (germline): KGHDR, SFDVKD. Written as DNA, the CDR3 is TGTGCCACCAGTGATGCAGCGCGGGCCAGGGAGCAGTACTTC. Translating gives CATSDAARAREQYF.

This clone appeared once. The chain links TRBV29-1 to TRBJ1-2; 7 bases match TRBD1. The germline CDR1 and CDR2 sequences are SQVTM and ANQGSEA. J lost 6 bases, V lost 4 bases, and 5 bases had no gene match. The CDR3 has 12 amino acids. The CDR3 DNA sequence: TGCAGCGTTGGGGACACAGGGGATGGCTACACCTTC. It codes for CSVGDTGDGYTF.

The chain employs TRBV6-5 and TRBJ1-4; TRBD1 aligns across 7 bases. Per the germline V gene, CDR1 is MNHEY and CDR2 is SVGAGI. CDR3 size: 15 residues. The V gene end was trimmed by 6 bases and the J gene end by 5 bases; junction bases not matched to a gene: 9. The CDR3 loop is CASSRIMTGNEKLFF. The CDR3 coding sequence is TGTGCCAGCAGCCGAATCATGACAGGGAATGAAAAACTGTTTTTT.

The V gene is TRBV27, the J gene TRBJ2-3, with 9 bases aligning to TRBD2. The CDR3 contains 15 residues. In germline, CDR1 is MNHEY, CDR2 SMNVEV (reference sequence). J was trimmed by 2 bases and V by 7 bases; bases with no gene match: 7. CDR3 in amino acids: CASTTLAGNTDTQYF. DNA of the CDR3: TGTGCCAGCACCACTCTAGCGGGAAACACAGATACGCAGTATTTT.

The chain is built from TRBV18 and TRBJ2-3; 10 nucleotides agree with TRBD1. The CDR3 length is 15 residues. J gave up 4 bases and V 8 bases, and 9 bases lay outside the gene matches. CDR1 KGHSH and CDR2 LQKENI come from the germline V gene. The CDR3 is CASKPGQGSADTQYF. The CDR3, as DNA: TGTGCCAGCAAACCGGGACAGGGGTCTGCAGATACGCAGTATTTT. Together with reference TRBV18 and TRBJ2-3, the CDR3 gives the full variable domain: NAGVMQNPRHLVRRRGQEARLRCSPMKGHSHVYWYRQLPEEGLKFMVYLQKENIIDESGMPKERFSAEFPKEGPSILRIQQVVRGDSAAYFCASKPGQGSADTQYFGPGTRLTVL.

V is TRBV27 and J is TRBJ1-6, with unresolved D. CDR3 length: 12 residues. Trimming stripped 5 bases from V and 10 bases from J, with 9 bases between. Germline V CDR1 and CDR2: MNHEY, SMNVEV (reference sequence). The CDR3 sequence is CASSPRASPLHF. CDR3 bases: TGTGCCAGCAGTCCTCGTGCGTCACCCCTCCACTTT.

V and J are TRBV10-2 and TRBJ2-7; possible D gene TRBD1, 6 bases. Trimming removed 6 bases at V and 4 bases at J, with 10 bases between. The CDR3 extends over 12 amino acids. In germline, CDR1 is WSHSY, CDR2 SAAADI. This chain's CDR3 is CASSVQGYEQYF. CDR3 nucleotide sequence: TGCGCCAGCAGCGTCCAGGGGTACGAGCAGTACTTC.

The CDR3 sequence is CASTGAHGQGSHEQYF. The CDR3 DNA reads TGTGCCAGCACCGGAGCCCACGGACAGGGATCCCACGAGCAGTACTTC. The rearrangement joins TRBV2 to TRBJ2-7, with 8 bases aligning to TRBD1. The length of the CDR3 is 16 residues. The ends lost 7 bases at V and 5 bases at J; junction bases unmatched: 16. Germline V gene lookup returns CDR1 SNHLY and CDR2 FYNNEI.

The chain joins TRBV7-2 to TRBJ1-2, with a tentative D call TRBD1 (6 bases). V was clipped by 0 bases and J by 6 bases, with 17 bases between them. Germline V gene sequence: CDR1 SGHTA, CDR2 FQGNSA. This CDR3 region has 16 residues. CDR3 coding DNA: TGTGCCAGCAGCTTAGCGGCCAGGGGAGGATTGGATGGCTACACCTTC. Amino acid sequence: CASSLAARGGLDGYTF.

J is TRBJ1-2 and V is TRBV7-2, with a possible D match to TRBD1 (6 bases). CDR3 length: 14 residues. Germline CDR1 and CDR2: SGHTA and FQGNSA. V shed 10 bases and J shed 4 bases, with 19 bases lying between them. The CDR3 coding sequence is TGTGCCACTGGTCTTGTACAGGGAGTCTATGGCTACACCTTC. The encoded protein is CATGLVQGVYGYTF.

This clone has only one observation. The V call is TRBV28, the J call TRBJ1-2, with D perhaps matching TRBD1 (6 bases). The V gene's germline CDR1 is MDHEN and CDR2 SYDVKM. The CDR3 consists of 14 residues. V lost 10 bases and J 4 bases, leaving 19 bases between the germline ends. In DNA, the CDR3 is TGTGCCATCCTCAGCGGGGGGCTGGGCTATGGCTACACCTTC. This codes for CAILSGGLGYGYTF.

This clone was observed once. V and J are TRBV2 and TRBJ2-1, with 7 bases that match TRBD2. CDR3 length: 15 residues. Trimming removed 2 bases from V and 1 base from J; junction bases left unmatched: 2. The germline V gene has CDR1 SNHLY and CDR2 FYNNEI. DNA for the CDR3: TGTGCCAGCAGTGAATGGGGGGGGTCCTACAATGAGCAGTTCTTC. This sequence encodes CASSEWGGSYNEQFF.

This clone was seen a few times. The chain joins TRBV5-1 to TRBJ1-3; perhaps TRBD1 as D (5 bases). CDR3 length: 17 amino acids. The germline CDR1 and CDR2 sequences are SGHRS and YFSETQ. V lost 0 bases to trimming and J lost 0 bases, with 13 bases between them. The CDR3 loop is CASSLAAAGSSGNTIYF. The CDR3 DNA sequence: TGCGCCAGCAGCTTGGCCGCGGCAGGGAGCTCTGGAAACACCATATATTTT.

The chain employs TRBV29-1 and TRBJ2-5, with 7 bases lining up with TRBD1. Unmatched junction bases numbered 3, after V lost 6 bases and J lost 5 bases. Germline V gene lookup returns CDR1 SQVTM and CDR2 ANQGSEA. CDR3 size: 11 residues. The CDR3: CSVDRVETQYF. For the CDR3, the DNA is TGCAGCGTCGACAGGGTTGAGACCCAGTACTTC.

The table lists this clone with a count of one. This sequence joins TRBV7-8 and TRBJ1-6; D remains unclear. The CDR3 has 15 amino acids. The germline V gene has CDR1 SGHVS and CDR2 FQNEAQ. The V end lost 2 bases, the J end lost 9 bases, and 14 bases lay between the germline ends. The CDR3 DNA sequence: TGTGCCAGCAGCTTAAATTACTTGTGGGGTTCACCCCTCCACTTT. It yields the protein CASSLNYLWGSPLHF.

This clone has only a few counts. This chain uses TRBV5-4 with TRBJ2-1, with TRBD2 as a possible D gene (7 bases). V was clipped by 4 bases and J by 5 bases, with 16 bases between them. The germline V gene encodes CDR1 SGHNT and CDR2 YYREEE (reference sequence). The CDR3 spans 15 residues. CDR3 nucleotides: TGTGCCAGCAGCACCAAAAGCGGGACACACAATGAGCAGTTCTTC. Residues: CASSTKSGTHNEQFF.

The table lists this clone with a count of one. The rearrangement uses TRBV28 and TRBJ2-7, with D possibly being TRBD1 (6 bases). Germline V gene data show CDR1 as MDHEN and CDR2 as SYDVKM. The CDR3 has 14 residues. V lost 3 bases, J lost 6 bases, and 15 bases lay in between. As DNA, the CDR3 is TGTGCCAGCAGTTTGCAGCAGGGGAAGGGCGAGCAGTACTTC. It yields the protein CASSLQQGKGEQYF.

The chain combines TRBV15 with TRBJ2-4, with D possibly TRBD1 on 5 matching bases. This CDR3 contains 10 residues. In germline, CDR1 is LNHNV, CDR2 YYDKDF (reference sequence). CDR3 loop: CERTQNIQYF. The CDR3 bases are TGTGAAAGGACACAAAACATTCAGTACTTC.

V is TRBV6-6 and J is TRBJ1-2; D is uncertain. V was trimmed by 0 bases and J by 7 bases, leaving 9 bases between them. This CDR3 has 13 residues. CDR1 is MNHNY and CDR2 is SVGAGI in the germline V gene (reference sequence). The CDR3 DNA is TGTGCCAGCAGTTACTCCCGGTTTCTTGGCTACACCTTC. Translation gives CASSYSRFLGYTF.

This clone was seen just once. The chain combines TRBV6-5 with TRBJ1-2; D call uncertain. This CDR3 contains 10 residues. Trimming stripped 5 bases from V and 8 bases from J, with 6 bases between. Looked up from germline, CDR1 is MNHEY and CDR2 is SVGAGI. The CDR3 region has the DNA TGTGCCAGCAGTCCCCCGGGCTACACCTTC. Residues: CASSPPGYTF.

The chain uses TRBV28 and TRBJ1-5, with TRBD1 matching 7 bases. Germline loops: CDR1 MDHEN, CDR2 SYDVKM. This CDR3 comprises 17 residues. V shed 6 bases, J shed 1 base, and the junction held 12 bases outside the gene matches. CDR3 nucleotide sequence: TGTGCCAGCAGCCGAACAGGGGTTAGGGGGAGCAATCAGCCCCAGCATTTT. Translated: CASSRTGVRGSNQPQHF.

J is TRBJ1-4 and V is TRBV5-1; D not certain. The CDR3 totals 14 residues. Germline CDR1 and CDR2: SGHRS and YFSETQ. Trimming removed 4 bases at V and 3 bases at J, with 10 bases between. The CDR3 DNA reads as TGCGCCAGCAGCGCGGGTTCGGCTAATGAAAAACTGTTTTTT. This gives the protein CASSAGSANEKLFF.

V and J are TRBV2 and TRBJ1-4; D is unresolved. Germline CDR1 reads SNHLY; CDR2 reads FYNNEI. The CDR3 is made up of 17 amino acids. The germline V and J ends were trimmed by 1 base and 8 bases, with 20 bases remaining between them. The CDR3 protein is CASSEDGVEGTLEKLFF. The CDR3 DNA reads TGTGCCAGCAGTGAAGATGGGGTTGAGGGCACGCTGGAAAAACTGTTTTTT.

The chain combines TRBV5-1 with TRBJ1-5; D is undetermined. Trimming stripped 4 bases from V and 5 bases from J, with 10 bases between. Germline V CDR1 and CDR2: SGHRS, YFSETQ. The CDR3 length is 13 residues. CDR3 DNA sequence: TGCGCCAGCAGCCCGGGCACCGATCAGCCCCAGCATTTT. It codes for CASSPGTDQPQHF.

This chain connects TRBV6-5 to TRBJ2-1; 7 bases are shared with TRBD2. The CDR3 sequence is 14 residues long. Germline CDR1 reads MNHEY; CDR2 reads SVGAGI. With V trimmed by 6 bases and J by 4 bases, 6 bases remained unmatched. As DNA, the CDR3 is TGTGCCAGCAGCCAATGGACTAGATACAATGAGCAGTTCTTC. It is translated as CASSQWTRYNEQFF.

The rearrangement links TRBV7-2 to TRBJ2-1, with TRBD1 identical over 9 bases. Germline V gene data show CDR1 as SGHTA and CDR2 as FQGNSA. The CDR3 length is 15 residues. The trim removed 5 bases at V and 7 bases at J, leaving 9 bases unmatched. This CDR3 reads CASSRGQGLSNEQFF. Written as DNA, the CDR3 is TGTGCCAGCAGCCGGGGACAGGGTTTGAGTAATGAGCAGTTCTTC.

The chain couples TRBV2 to TRBJ2-1; D is possibly TRBD2 (5 bases). The CDR3 sequence is 13 residues long. The germline V and J ends were trimmed by 2 bases and 9 bases, with 11 bases remaining between them. CDR1 is SNHLY, CDR2 FYNNEI, per germline. The CDR3 loop is CASSENGRGEQFF. In DNA, the CDR3 is TGTGCCAGCAGTGAAAATGGCCGGGGTGAGCAGTTCTTC.